Presented here are 28 T cell receptor beta chains from one specimen sequenced in a study of immune heterogeneity within non-small cell lung tumors (dated by TCRdb to about 2018). The sequencer was a HiSeq X Ten. The TCR beta CDR3 region was amplified with a multiplex PCR system whose first round of 10 cycles used 32 V-gene forward primers and 13 J-gene reverse primers. TCRdb reprocessed the public reads (quality trimming at Q25 with fastp, clone calling with MiXCR) and kept in-frame beta chains. CDR3 protein duplicates are merged, each entry listing the most common genes and DNA. In this sample the table shows roughly 12,000 distinct CDR3 sequences, about 22% of which occur a single time. The ten largest account for 4.6% of the sample. Genomic DNA extracted from bulk tumor tissue served as TCR template, with 600 ng gDNA amplified per sample. During surgery, several biopsies were collected from each primary tumor and placed as far from one another as possible within the tumor mass. The study cohort was described as untreated and was composed of newly diagnosed NSCLC cases undergoing curative surgery.

The sample taken for sequencing was lung tumor tissue. These TCRs come from a man aged 60-69 years with non-small cell lung cancer.

Points on this clonotype: This may be a read error, as it is one base from a much larger clone. This chain's CDR3 is CASRLGVQNEQYF. CDR3 in DNA: TGCGCCAGCAGATTGGGAGTACAGAACGAGCAGTACTTC. The chain joins TRBV5-1 to TRBJ2-7; possibly TRBD2 for D (5 bases). The CDR3 totals 13 residues. Germline CDR1 is SGHRS and CDR2 is YFSETQ.

The genes are TRBV9 and TRBJ2-3; 7 bases agree with TRBD2. The V gene's germline CDR1 is SGDLS and CDR2 YYNGEE. With 1 base clipped from V and 4 bases from J, the junction kept 6 bases outside the gene matches. CDR3 length: 15 residues. CDR3 in amino acids: CASSVPTSLPDTQYF. In nucleotides, the CDR3 is TGTGCCAGCAGCGTACCGACTAGCTTGCCAGATACGCAGTATTTT. The complete variable domain, with remaining parts taken from reference TRBV9 and TRBJ2-3, reads DSGVTQTPKHLITATGQRVTLRCSPRSGDLSVYWYQQSLDQGLQFLIQYYNGEERAKGNILERFSAQQFPDLHSELNLSSLELGDSALYFCASSVPTSLPDTQYFGPGTRLTVL.

This clonotype was detected a few times. V is TRBV20-1 and J is TRBJ1-2; D perhaps matches TRBD1 (5 bases). CDR3 length: 12 amino acids. V was cut by 2 bases and J by 3 bases, with 7 bases left in between. In germline, CDR1 is DFQATT, CDR2 SNEGSKA (reference sequence). Here the CDR3 DNA reads TGCAGTGCTAGATCCAGGGACTATGGCTACACCTTC. Its translation: CSARSRDYGYTF.

V gene TRBV11-3 combines with J gene TRBJ2-7, with D tentatively TRBD2 (6 bases). Per the germline V gene, CDR1 is SGHNT and CDR2 is YENEEA. The CDR3 runs to 16 residues. Trimming stripped 5 bases from V and 6 bases from J, with 23 bases between. CDR3 residues: CASSLRHTSWRREQYF. CDR3 DNA sequence: TGTGCCAGCAGCCTTCGCCACACTAGCTGGAGACGCGAGCAGTACTTC.

With respect to this clonotype: A much larger clone lies one base from this, so it may be a read error. The genes are TRBV12-3 or TRBV12-4 and TRBJ2-1; TRBD1 aligns across 10 bases. The J segment lost 9 bases and the V segment lost 5 bases, leaving 7 bases of the junction unmatched. This CDR3 comprises 14 residues. The CDR3 spells CASSQSGQGGEQFF. Written as DNA, the CDR3 is TGTGCCAGCAGTCAAAGCGGACAGGGGGGTGAGCAGTTCTTC.

This chain joins TRBV29-1 and TRBJ2-1, with D uncertain. In germline, CDR1 is SQVTM, CDR2 ANQGSEA. The CDR3 extends over 14 amino acids. V lost 3 bases, J lost 0 bases, and 9 bases lay in between. CDR3 nucleotides: TGCAGCGTTGAGGTACAAAACTCCTACAATGAGCAGTTCTTC. The encoded protein is CSVEVQNSYNEQFF.

This clonotype has a handful of counts. The rearrangement joins TRBV19 to TRBJ2-1; D perhaps matches TRBD2 (5 bases). The germline gives CDR1 LNHDA, CDR2 SQIVND (reference sequence). Between the trimmed V and J ends, which lost 4 bases and 9 bases, there was a span of 16 bases. This CDR3 has 14 residues. For the CDR3, the DNA is TGTGCCAGTAGTACGCGGACTTTTTCGACTGAGCAGTTCTTC. Amino acids: CASSTRTFSTEQFF.

CDR3: CASSPLGDRGWETQYF. The CDR3 coding sequence is TGCGCCAGCAGCCCCCTAGGGGACAGGGGTTGGGAGACCCAGTACTTC. The genes are TRBV4-1 and TRBJ2-5, with 10 bases identical to TRBD1. Trimming cost V 4 bases and J 5 bases; bases outside gene matches: 10. Germline-derived CDR1 and CDR2 are MGHRA and YSYEKL. The CDR3 spans 16 residues.

This sequence joins TRBV3-1 and TRBJ2-7; tentatively, D is TRBD2 (5 bases). This CDR3 has 13 amino acids. Germline loops: CDR1 LGHDT, CDR2 YNNKEL (reference sequence). Trimming cost V 3 bases and J 7 bases, with 13 bases left between them. CDR3 loop: CASSHTWSGEQYF. The CDR3 DNA reads as TGTGCCAGCAGCCACACATGGTCGGGGGAGCAGTACTTC.

This clonotype occurred a few times. V is TRBV11-3 and J is TRBJ1-1; possibly TRBD1 for D (5 bases). Deletions cut 0 bases from V and 4 bases from J, with 9 bases between. The CDR3 extends over 14 amino acids. Per germline, CDR1 SGHNT and CDR2 YENEEA. In DNA form, the CDR3 reads TGTGCCAGCAGCTTAGACAGGGAAAGCACTGAAGCTTTCTTT. Translating it yields CASSLDRESTEAFF. Full variable domain (missing parts from reference TRBV11-3 and TRBJ1-1): EAGVVQSPRYKIIEKKQPVAFWCNPISGHNTLYWYLQNLGQGPELLIRYENEEAVDDSQLPKDRFSAERLKGVDSTLKIQPAELGDSAVYLCASSLDRESTEAFFGQGTRLTVV.

This clonotype has a handful of counts. The chain carries TRBV9 and TRBJ1-6; TRBD1 might be the D (6 bases). The length of the CDR3 is 15 residues. The germline V and J ends were trimmed by 3 bases and 8 bases, with 15 bases remaining between them. Germline values: CDR1 SGDLS, CDR2 YYNGEE. The CDR3 region is CASSDGKGGDSPLHF. For the CDR3, the DNA is TGTGCCAGCAGCGACGGAAAAGGGGGGGATTCACCCCTCCACTTT.

Sample share makes this clonotype medium-sized (0.01 to 0.1%). The J gene is TRBJ1-1, the V gene TRBV28; 7 bases are a match to TRBD1. CDR1 is MDHEN, CDR2 SYDVKM, per germline. The V and J ends lost 3 bases and 0 bases, in that order; junction bases with no gene match: 10. CDR3 size: 17 residues. The CDR3 sequence is CASSFEEGAKMNTEAFF. In DNA, the CDR3 is TGTGCCAGCAGTTTCGAAGAGGGGGCCAAGATGAACACTGAAGCTTTCTTT.

This chain connects TRBV29-1 to TRBJ2-3; weak D call: TRBD1 (5 bases). The V and J ends lost 8 bases and 6 bases respectively, with 15 bases between them. CDR3 size: 12 residues. Germline values: CDR1 SQVTM, CDR2 ANQGSEA. The CDR3 DNA is TGCAGCTACCAAATAGGGGCGGATACGCAGTATTTT. It translates to CSYQIGADTQYF.

The chain combines TRBV20-1 with TRBJ2-1; TRBD2 matches 9 bases. CDR1 and CDR2 (germline): DFQATT, SNEGSKA (reference sequence). V lost 6 bases to trimming and J lost 5 bases; unmatched junction nucleotides: 8. The CDR3 has 14 amino acids. Here the CDR3 DNA reads TGCAGTGCCGCGTCTAGCGGGATTAACAATGAGCAGTTCTTC. This translates into CSAASSGINNEQFF.

Concerning this clonotype itself: One end of the junction is discordant with germline, which a read error may explain. The V gene is TRBV7-8, the J gene TRBJ2-7; 8 bases agree with TRBD1. CDR3 length: 19 amino acids. CDR1 SGHVS and CDR2 FQNEAQ come from the germline V gene. The CDR3, as DNA: TGTGCCAGCAGCTTTGACCCTACTTATAGGACAGGGACCACAAATCAAGGGTGCTTC. Its protein is CASSFDPTYRTGTTNQGCF.

This clonotype was found a few times. The chain has TRBV2 and TRBJ2-1; possible D gene TRBD2, 6 bases. The V gene lost 3 bases and the J gene lost 5 bases, with 14 bases spanning the gap. This CDR3 has 15 amino acids. Germline values: CDR1 SNHLY, CDR2 FYNNEI. CDR3 in amino acids: CASSEDWGDHNEQFF. The DNA for the CDR3 is TGTGCCAGCAGTGAGGACTGGGGGGACCACAATGAGCAGTTCTTC.

As concerns this clonotype: Just one base apart from a much larger clone, this may be a read error. This chain uses TRBV10-3 with TRBJ2-7; weak D call: TRBD2 (5 bases). The CDR3 is 15 residues long. Germline lookup yields CDR1 ENHRY and CDR2 SYGVKD. The CDR3 DNA follows: TGTGCCATCAGTGACCATTCCGCTAGCTCCTACGAGCAGTGCTTC. Its protein product is CAISDHSASSYEQCF.

By sample share, this clonotype is medium-sized. The J gene is TRBJ1-6, the V gene TRBV6-1; 12 bases agree with TRBD1. Unmatched junction bases numbered 11, after V lost 6 bases and J lost 5 bases. CDR3 length: 18 amino acids. The germline gives CDR1 MNHNS, CDR2 SASEGT. CDR3 sequence (DNA): TGTGCCAGCAGAAATGGCCCGGGACAGGGGGCAGATAATTCACCCCTCCACTTT. Translated, it gives CASRNGPGQGADNSPLHF.

This clonotype has more than one count but fewer than ten. This chain joins TRBV20-1 and TRBJ1-2; D is unresolved. Trimming cost V 7 bases and J 6 bases, with 6 bases left between them. This CDR3 comprises 9 residues. Germline V gene lookup returns CDR1 DFQATT and CDR2 SNEGSKA (reference sequence). The CDR3 DNA reads TGCAGTGGTGTAGATGGCTACACCTTC. The encoded protein is CSGVDGYTF.

The chain links TRBV27 to TRBJ2-5; unclear D gene. Trimming cost V 0 bases and J 1 base, with 12 bases left between them. The germline gives CDR1 MNHEY, CDR2 SMNVEV (reference sequence). This CDR3 comprises 16 residues. CDR3 DNA: TGTGCCAGCAGTTTATCGGTAGGAGTGGCCCAAGAGACCCAGTACTTC. Translated, it gives CASSLSVGVAQETQYF.

As regards this clonotype: This may be a read error, as it is one base from a much larger clone. The rearrangement links TRBV7-2 to TRBJ1-5; 7 bases agree with TRBD1. Trimming at V came to 2 bases and at J to 7 bases, leaving 8 bases not matched to a gene. The CDR3 is 15 residues long. From germline, CDR1 is SGHTA and CDR2 FQGNSA. The CDR3, as DNA: TGTGCCAGCAGCTTATCCGGGACAGTGGGGCAGCCCCAGCATTTT. It yields the protein CASSLSGTVGQPQHF.

In this sample, this clonotype is medium-sized. The rearrangement joins TRBV19 to TRBJ1-2; 9 bases agree with TRBD1. Losses at the gene ends were 6 bases for V and 2 bases for J; bases not matched to a gene: 10. Germline CDR1 and CDR2: LNHDA and SQIVND (reference sequence). The CDR3 is 16 amino acids. The CDR3 DNA follows: TGTGCCAGTAGAAGAGGGGGACAGGGCTCAAACTATGGCTACACCTTC. Residues: CASRRGGQGSNYGYTF. Variable domain in full (rest from reference TRBV19 and TRBJ1-2): DGGITQSPKYLFRKEGQNVTLSCEQNLNHDAMYWYRQDPGQGLRLIYYSQIVNDFQKGDIAEGYSVSREKKESFPLTVTSAQKNPTAFYLCASRRGGQGSNYGYTFGSGTRLTVV.

This clonotype is medium-sized. V and J are TRBV12-3 or TRBV12-4 and TRBJ1-3; D is perhaps TRBD1 (5 bases). The V gene lost 7 bases and the J gene lost 2 bases, with 15 bases spanning the gap. The CDR3 is made up of 15 amino acids. DNA of the CDR3: TGTGCCAGCACTCCGGCTGGGGGGGCTGGAAACACCATATATTTT. Translating gives CASTPAGGAGNTIYF.

This clonotype was detected only a few times. The chain couples TRBV12-3 or TRBV12-4 to TRBJ2-1; TRBD2 agrees at 13 bases. The CDR3 consists of 14 residues. V shed 11 bases and J 7 bases; nucleotides not matched to a gene: 8. CDR3 loop: CAATGTSGNNEQFF. CDR3 in DNA: TGTGCCGCCACTGGGACTAGCGGGAATAATGAGCAGTTCTTC.

This clonotype was detected ten times or more. This chain links TRBV6-1 with TRBJ1-2, with 9 bases identical to TRBD1. Per the germline V gene, CDR1 is MNHNS and CDR2 is SASEGT. This CDR3 is 15 amino acids long. V was clipped by 6 bases and J by 6 bases; unmatched bases: 11. The DNA for the CDR3 is TGTGCCAGCAGCCTCCGGGACAGGGATGTCGATGGCTACACCTTC. The encoded protein is CASSLRDRDVDGYTF.

V and J are TRBV28 and TRBJ2-3, with TRBD2 identical over 14 bases. Germline V CDR1 and CDR2: MDHEN, SYDVKM. CDR3 size: 15 residues. Unmatched junction bases numbered 5, after V lost 5 bases and J lost 7 bases. CDR3 DNA: TGTGCCAGCAGTGGGACTAGCGGGAGAGCATATACGCAGTATTTT. As protein: CASSGTSGRAYTQYF. Complete variable domain (other parts from reference TRBV28 and TRBJ2-3): DVKVTQSSRYLVKRTGEKVFLECVQDMDHENMFWYRQDPGLGLRLIYFSYDVKMKEKGDIPEGYSVSREKKERFSLILESASTNQTSMYLCASSGTSGRAYTQYFGPGTRLTVL.

Comment on this clonotype: At one boundary the junction diverges from the germline segment, which might be a read error. This chain links TRBV19 with TRBJ2-1, with D possibly matching TRBD1 (6 bases). The CDR3 has 16 residues. CDR1 is LNHDA, CDR2 SQIVND, per germline (reference sequence). In DNA form, the CDR3 reads TGTGCCAGTAGTATAGTTACCAGGGGCTCCTACAATGAGCTGTTCTTC. Encoded protein: CASSIVTRGSYNELFF.

This clonotype counts as medium-sized. CDR3 sequence reads: CASSSQTVHEQYF. CDR3 nucleotides: TGTGCCAGCAGTTCCCAGACAGTTCACGAGCAGTACTTC. The chain joins TRBV12-3 or TRBV12-4 to TRBJ2-7; TRBD1 is a possible D gene (5 bases). Trimming removed 4 bases at V and 5 bases at J, with 12 bases between. The CDR3 runs to 13 residues.